This entry features one TCR beta chain sequence. Its antigen is still unknown. Germline trimming cut 8 bases from V and 4 bases from J; bases unmatched to any gene: 9. CDR1 is MDHEN and CDR2 is SYDVKM in the germline V gene. This CDR3 comprises 14 residues. Baseline, cycle 4 day 1, and cycle 7 day 1 were the blood sampling points. The sample belongs to a study of OX40 agonist ivuxolimab in advanced cancers. Whole-study context: In this cohort, patients received ivuxolimab, an agonistic anti-OX40 (CD134) antibody.

Repertoires were generated with immunoSEQ multiplex PCR, while TCRdb's copy carries only in-frame clones and drops some. Here the sample spans about 54,000 clones, about 83% being singletons. Study observations and caveats: Partial responders treated at 0.1-3.0 mg/kg exhibited clonal expansion among the lowest measured.

The sample in question was CD4+ or CD8+ T cells sorted from blood, obtained in a trial of the OX40 agonist ivuxolimab. This sequence was found in an adult with an advanced solid tumor such as melanoma, head and neck, liver or kidney cancer. The chain links TRBV28 to TRBJ2-5; 8 bases agree with TRBD2. The CDR3 coding sequence is TGTGCCAGCCTCCCGGGAGGGAGAGGAGAGACCCAGTACTTC. Translated: CASLPGGRGETQYF.